This entry features one T cell receptor (beta chain) sequence. The trim removed 7 bases at V and 5 bases at J, leaving 8 bases unmatched. Germline lookup yields CDR1 ENHRY and CDR2 SYGVKD. CDR3 length: 14 amino acids. Enrollees, roughly 18 to 89 years old, lived in 25 or so US areas. Methods used by the authors: Amplification from reference gene primers served as the basis for estimated nucleated cell counts. Clones were sequenced by immunoSEQ multiplex PCR, and TCRdb holds only the in-frame ones, with some missing. V and J calls and clone size are copied from that table; D and trimming were computed from the DNA. The table lists roughly 300,000 clones, about 92% of them singletons, with roughly 20% in the top ten. The sample is drawn from a study of blood T cell repertoires in COVID-19.

The source is a woman in her thirties who had recovered from COVID-19. The sequenced material came from PBMCs or T cells enriched from blood (not recorded which). The chain employs TRBV10-3 and TRBJ2-5; 9 bases agree with TRBD1. CDR3 DNA sequence: TGTGCCATCAACCCGGGACAGGGAGCGGAGACCCAGTACTTC. Protein sequence: CAINPGQGAETQYF.